The following is a T cell receptor (beta chain) sequence with its context. Its antigen is unidentified. Germline CDR1 is LNHNV and CDR2 is YYDKDF (reference sequence). The CDR3 sequence is 14 residues long. Trimming at V came to 3 bases and at J to 7 bases, leaving 3 bases not matched to a gene. Healthy donors of bone marrow made up the group. This entry comes from a study of cytomegalovirus exposure and HLA in healthy donors. Study information: Early released data comprised 80 million or so unique TCRs from HLA-typed donors.

Broader study findings: An analysis that was carried out later associated some 17,000 TCR beta sequences with HLA alleles at 0.05 false discovery rate.

The PCR made use of 60 Vbeta and 13 Jbeta primers. This table comes from immunoSEQ multiplex PCR, and its TCRdb copy is limited to in-frame clones, with some not included. The sample has roughly 140,000 clones; 82% are singletons. Sequenced input: PBMCs. The sequence derives from a man between 25 and 39 years old in good health and CMV-seropositive. The genes are TRBV15 and TRBJ1-4; 9 bases fit TRBD1. Here the CDR3 reads CATSRTGGGEKLFF. CDR3 bases: TGTGCCACCAGCAGGACAGGGGGTGGTGAAAAACTGTTTTTT.